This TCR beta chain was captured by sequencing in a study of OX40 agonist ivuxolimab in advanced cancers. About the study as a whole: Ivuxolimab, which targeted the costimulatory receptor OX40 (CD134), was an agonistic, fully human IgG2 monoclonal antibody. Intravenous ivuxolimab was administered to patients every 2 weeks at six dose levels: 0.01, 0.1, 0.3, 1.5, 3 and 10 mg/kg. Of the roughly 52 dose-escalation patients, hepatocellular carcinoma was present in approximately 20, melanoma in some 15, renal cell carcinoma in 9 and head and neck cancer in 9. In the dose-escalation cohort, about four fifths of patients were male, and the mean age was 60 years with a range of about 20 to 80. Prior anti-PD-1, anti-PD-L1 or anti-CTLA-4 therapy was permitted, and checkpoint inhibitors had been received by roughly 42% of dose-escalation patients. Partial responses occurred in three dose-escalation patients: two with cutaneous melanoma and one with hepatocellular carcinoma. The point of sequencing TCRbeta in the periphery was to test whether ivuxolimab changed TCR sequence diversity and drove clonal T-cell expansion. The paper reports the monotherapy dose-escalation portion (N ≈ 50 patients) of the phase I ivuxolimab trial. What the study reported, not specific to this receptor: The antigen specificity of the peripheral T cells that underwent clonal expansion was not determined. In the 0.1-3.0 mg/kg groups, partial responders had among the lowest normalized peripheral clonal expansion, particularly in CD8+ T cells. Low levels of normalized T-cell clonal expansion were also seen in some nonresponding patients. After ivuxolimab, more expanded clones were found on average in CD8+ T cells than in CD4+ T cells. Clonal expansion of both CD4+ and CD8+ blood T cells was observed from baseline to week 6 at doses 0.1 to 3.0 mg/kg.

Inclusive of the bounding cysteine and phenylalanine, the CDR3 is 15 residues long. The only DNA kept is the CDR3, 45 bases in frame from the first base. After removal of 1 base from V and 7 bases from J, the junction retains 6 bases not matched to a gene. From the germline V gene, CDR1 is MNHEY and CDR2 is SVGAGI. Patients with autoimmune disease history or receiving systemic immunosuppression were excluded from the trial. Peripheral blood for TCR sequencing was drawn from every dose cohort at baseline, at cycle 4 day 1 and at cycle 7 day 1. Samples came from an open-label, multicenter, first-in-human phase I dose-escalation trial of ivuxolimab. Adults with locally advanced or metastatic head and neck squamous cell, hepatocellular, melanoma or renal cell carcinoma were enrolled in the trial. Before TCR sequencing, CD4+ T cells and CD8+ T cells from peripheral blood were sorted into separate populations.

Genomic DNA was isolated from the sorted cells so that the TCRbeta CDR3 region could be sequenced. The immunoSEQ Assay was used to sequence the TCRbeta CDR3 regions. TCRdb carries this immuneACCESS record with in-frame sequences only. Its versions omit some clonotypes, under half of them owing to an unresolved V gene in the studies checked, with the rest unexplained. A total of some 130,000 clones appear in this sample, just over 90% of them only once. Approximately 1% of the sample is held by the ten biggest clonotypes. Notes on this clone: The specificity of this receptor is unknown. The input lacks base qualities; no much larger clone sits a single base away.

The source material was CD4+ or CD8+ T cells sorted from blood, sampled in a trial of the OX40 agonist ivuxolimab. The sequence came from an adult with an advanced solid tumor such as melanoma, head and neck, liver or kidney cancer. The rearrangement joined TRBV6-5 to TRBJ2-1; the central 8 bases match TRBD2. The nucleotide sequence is TGTGCCAGCAGTTACTACAGCGGGGGCTCGAATGAGCAGTTCTTC. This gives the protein CASSYYSGGSNEQFF.